Shown below are 22 T cell receptor beta chains from a single sample sequenced in a study of T cells in Graves' hyperthyroidism and ophthalmopathy. It was RNA transcripts that yielded the amplified TCR beta CDR3 regions. The HTBI set primed first-round TCR CDR3 RT-PCR. MiXCR, applied by TCRdb to the multiplex PCR reads, yields one record per CDR3 protein. The table includes 450,000 to 650,000 distinct CDR3 sequences, around 21% detected once. The sequenced sample consisted of blood. Receptors originate from a man younger than 35 with Graves' hyperthyroidism.

This clonotype was observed many times. This chain joins TRBV6-1 and TRBJ1-1, with a tentative D call TRBD1 (6 bases). The CDR3 is 13 residues long. Between the trimmed V and J ends, which lost 7 bases and 5 bases, there was a span of 14 bases. The V gene's germline CDR1 is MNHNS and CDR2 SASEGT. The CDR3 sequence is CASNPQGRTEAFF. The CDR3 nucleotides read TGTGCCAGCAACCCACAGGGTCGGACTGAAGCTTTCTTT.

This clonotype has a single count. The chain recombines TRBV28 with TRBJ2-5; 12 nucleotides agree with TRBD2. CDR3 length: 16 residues. Losses at the gene ends were 4 bases for V and 4 bases for J; bases not matched to a gene: 7. The V gene's germline CDR1 is MDHEN and CDR2 SYDVKM. The CDR3 is CASSSLAGGRPETQYF. The CDR3 DNA sequence: TGTGCCAGCAGTTCGCTAGCGGGGGGGCGCCCAGAGACCCAGTACTTC.

This clonotype was found many times. The CDR3 sequence: CSARSTHISRGTEAFF. CDR3 nucleotides: TGCAGTGCTAGGAGTACCCATATCAGCCGTGGCACTGAAGCTTTCTTT. This chain uses TRBV20-1 with TRBJ1-1; D unresolved. Germline V gene data show CDR1 as DFQATT and CDR2 as SNEGSKA (reference sequence). The V end was cut by 3 bases, the J end by 4 bases, with 21 bases between. This CDR3 comprises 16 residues.

This clonotype was picked up a small number of times. The chain employs TRBV3-1 and TRBJ2-5; D is unresolved. Germline loops: CDR1 LGHDT, CDR2 YNNKEL (reference sequence). The CDR3 consists of 11 residues. V was cut by 8 bases and J by 3 bases, with 7 bases left in between. The DNA for the CDR3 is TGTGCCAGCCAGGCGGAAGAGACCCAGTACTTC. This sequence encodes CASQAEETQYF.

This clonotype was counted many times. The rearrangement joins TRBV28 to TRBJ1-2; TRBD1 matches 9 bases. Trimming took 1 base from V and 5 from J; bases not matched to a gene: 14. The CDR3 has 18 residues. CDR1 is MDHEN, CDR2 SYDVKM, per germline. This chain's CDR3 is CASSLSLYRGTGIYGYTF. Here the CDR3 DNA reads TGTGCCAGCAGTTTATCTTTATACCGGGGGACAGGGATTTATGGCTACACCTTC.

The CDR3 loop reads CASSVWSGDNQPQHF. The CDR3, as DNA: TGTGCCAGCAGTGTTTGGTCAGGAGACAATCAGCCCCAGCATTTT. The rearrangement links TRBV28 to TRBJ1-5; D not resolved. Trimming took off 5 bases at V and 3 bases at J, with 14 bases between the two ends. Looked up from germline, CDR1 is MDHEN and CDR2 is SYDVKM. This CDR3 is built from 15 residues.

This clonotype was counted ten times or more. The CDR3 bases are TGTGCCAGCAGTCCAGGACCGAGCTGGGCCAACGTCCTGACTTTC. It yields the protein CASSPGPSWANVLTF. The chain couples TRBV6-1 to TRBJ2-6; the D is unclear. CDR3 length: 15 amino acids. V was cut by 5 bases and J by 5 bases, with 13 bases left in between. The V gene's germline CDR1 is MNHNS and CDR2 SASEGT.

The chain is built from TRBV6-1 and TRBJ2-1; 7 bases match TRBD2. The germline V gene has CDR1 MNHNS and CDR2 SASEGT. The CDR3 contains 14 residues. Trimming removed 4 bases from V and 7 bases from J; junction bases left unmatched: 7. The CDR3 here is CASSALFGGNEQFF. The DNA of the CDR3 is TGTGCCAGCAGTGCCCTTTTCGGGGGGAATGAGCAGTTCTTC.

V and J are TRBV12-3 or TRBV12-4 and TRBJ2-1; 10 bases match TRBD1. CDR3 size: 14 residues. V was pared by 8 bases and J by 8 bases, with 9 bases of the junction left unmatched. The CDR3 DNA follows: TGTGCCAGCGCACCCTGGACAGGGGGTTATGAGCAGTTCTTC. This sequence encodes CASAPWTGGYEQFF.

In this sample, this clonotype turned up many times. The chain uses TRBV7-2 and TRBJ2-7; 8 nucleotides match TRBD1. CDR1 SGHTA and CDR2 FQGNSA come from the germline V gene. CDR3 length: 15 amino acids. The trim removed 3 bases at V and 3 bases at J, leaving 7 bases unmatched. The CDR3 protein is CASSFSGTGIYEQYF. The CDR3 nucleotides read TGTGCCAGCAGCTTTTCCGGGACAGGAATCTACGAGCAGTACTTC.

This clonotype was counted many times. The J gene is TRBJ2-5, the V gene TRBV28; no definite D call. V lost 6 bases, J lost 1 base, and 15 bases lay in between. CDR1 is MDHEN, CDR2 SYDVKM, per germline. The CDR3 has 15 amino acids. Here the CDR3 reads CASSPTRPLQETQYF. CDR3 in DNA: TGTGCCAGCAGCCCAACGCGACCCCTCCAAGAGACCCAGTACTTC. Looking up the rest from reference TRBV28 and TRBJ2-5 gives the full variable domain: DVKVTQSSRYLVKRTGEKVFLECVQDMDHENMFWYRQDPGLGLRLIYFSYDVKMKEKGDIPEGYSVSREKKERFSLILESASTNQTSMYLCASSPTRPLQETQYFGPGTRLLVL.

At least ten counts were recorded for this clonotype. V and J are TRBV11-2 and TRBJ1-2; perhaps TRBD1 as D (6 bases). Trimming cost V 0 bases and J 0 bases, with 11 bases left between them. Germline V gives CDR1 SGHAT, CDR2 FQNNGV. The CDR3 contains 16 residues. CDR3 protein: CASSLEGHRANYGYTF. As DNA, the CDR3 is TGTGCCAGCAGCTTAGAGGGACACCGAGCTAACTATGGCTACACCTTC.

This clonotype was seen many times. The chain recombines TRBV29-1 with TRBJ1-2; no reliable D call. Trimming removed 1 base at V and 2 bases at J, with 8 bases between. Looked up from germline, CDR1 is SQVTM and CDR2 is ANQGSEA. This CDR3 comprises 13 residues. CDR3 loop: CSVEGDGNYGYTF. CDR3 in DNA: TGCAGCGTTGAAGGTGATGGGAACTATGGCTACACCTTC.

This clonotype appeared a few times. V gene TRBV20-1 combines with J gene TRBJ1-2; D remains ambiguous. Germline values: CDR1 DFQATT, CDR2 SNEGSKA (reference sequence). Trimming stripped 2 bases from V and 1 base from J, with 5 bases between. The CDR3 is 12 amino acids. The chain's CDR3 is CSARRDNYGYTF. The DNA of the CDR3 is TGCAGTGCTAGAAGGGATAACTATGGCTACACCTTC.

This clonotype was found many times. V and J are TRBV11-2 and TRBJ1-1; D unresolved. The CDR3 contains 12 residues. CDR1 and CDR2 from the germline V gene are SGHAT and FQNNGV. Deletions cut 4 bases from V and 10 bases from J, with 13 bases between. The CDR3 is CASSSSSKGAFF. CDR3 coding DNA: TGTGCCAGCAGCTCCAGCTCTAAAGGAGCTTTCTTT.

This clonotype has at least ten counts. V is TRBV2 and J is TRBJ2-3; D is uncertain. The V gene's germline CDR1 is SNHLY and CDR2 FYNNEI. CDR3 length equals 14 residues. Trimming removed 7 bases from V and 2 bases from J, with 13 bases in between. In DNA form, the CDR3 reads TGTGCCAGCATTCCCTTCGCGAACACAGATACGCAGTATTTT. Its protein product is CASIPFANTDTQYF.

This clonotype came up many times. The rearrangement joins TRBV9 to TRBJ2-7, with 8 positions matching TRBD1. CDR1 and CDR2 (germline): SGDLS, YYNGEE. The CDR3 totals 14 residues. V lost 3 bases to trimming and J lost 0 bases; unmatched junction nucleotides: 2. CDR3 amino acids: CASSAGQVSYEQYF. The CDR3, as DNA: TGTGCCAGCAGCGCGGGACAGGTCTCCTACGAGCAGTACTTC.

A single count supports this clonotype. The chain links TRBV10-3 to TRBJ1-5; D is possibly TRBD1 (6 bases). The germline CDR1 and CDR2 sequences are ENHRY and SYGVKD. V was trimmed by 6 bases and J by 0 bases, leaving 12 bases between them. CDR3 length: 15 residues. The CDR3 is CAISRDKYSNQPQHF. The CDR3 DNA reads as TGTGCCATCAGCCGGGACAAATATAGCAATCAGCCCCAGCATTTT.

In its sample, this clonotype was seen many times. The chain combines TRBV10-3 with TRBJ2-5; D is perhaps TRBD1 or TRBD2 (7 bases each). The CDR3 spans 13 residues. V lost 7 bases, J lost 5 bases, and 14 bases lay in between. Germline V gives CDR1 ENHRY, CDR2 SYGVKD. The CDR3 bases are TGTGCCATCACCACAGGGGAGGGTGAGACCCAGTACTTC. Translation gives CAITTGEGETQYF.

The chain links TRBV6-2 or TRBV6-3 to TRBJ2-7; the D is unclear. The ends were cut back, 0 bases at V and 3 bases at J, with 15 bases in the middle. Germline-derived CDR1 and CDR2 are MNHEY and SVGEGT. The CDR3 loop spans 16 amino acids. The CDR3 here is CASSYSQRANYYEQYF. CDR3 nucleotides: TGTGCCAGCAGTTACTCCCAACGGGCTAATTACTACGAGCAGTACTTC.

With respect to this clonotype: This may stem from a read error, because a much larger clone lies one nucleotide away. J is TRBJ1-1 and V is TRBV30, with D perhaps TRBD1 (6 bases). This CDR3 contains 12 residues. Per the germline V gene, CDR1 is GTSNPN and CDR2 is SVGIG (reference sequence). Here the CDR3 reads CAWRLGGTEACF. In nucleotides, the CDR3 is TGTGCCTGGAGACTAGGGGGTACTGAAGCTTGCTTT.

This clonotype came up many times. V and J are TRBV12-3 or TRBV12-4 and TRBJ2-7, with D possibly TRBD1 on 5 matching bases. This CDR3 has 14 residues. V shed 3 bases and J shed 4 bases, with 13 bases lying between them. CDR3 nucleotide sequence: TGTGCCAGCAGTTTTAGGGGCAGGTGGTACGAGCAGTACTTC. It codes for CASSFRGRWYEQYF.